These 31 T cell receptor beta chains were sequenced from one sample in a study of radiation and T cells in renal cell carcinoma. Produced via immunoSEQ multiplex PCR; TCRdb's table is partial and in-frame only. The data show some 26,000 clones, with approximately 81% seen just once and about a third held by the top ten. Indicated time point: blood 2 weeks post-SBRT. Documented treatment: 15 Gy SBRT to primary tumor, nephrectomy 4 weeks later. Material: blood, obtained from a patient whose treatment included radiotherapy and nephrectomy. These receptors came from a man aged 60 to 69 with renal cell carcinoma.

The CDR3 spells CATTKRELPGELFF. As DNA, the CDR3 is TGTGCCACCACAAAGAGGGAGCTGCCCGGGGAGCTGTTTTTT. The chain uses TRBV27 and TRBJ2-2; tentatively, D is TRBD2 (5 bases). CDR1 MNHEY and CDR2 SMNVEV come from the germline V gene (reference sequence). Trimming stripped 10 bases from V and 6 bases from J, with 18 bases between. The CDR3 has 14 residues.

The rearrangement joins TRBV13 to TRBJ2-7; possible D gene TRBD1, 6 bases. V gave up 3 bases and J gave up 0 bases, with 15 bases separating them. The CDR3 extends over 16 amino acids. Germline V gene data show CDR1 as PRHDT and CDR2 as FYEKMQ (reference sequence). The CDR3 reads CASSFGQRVTSYEQYF. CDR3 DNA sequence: TGTGCCAGCAGCTTCGGACAGCGCGTCACCTCCTACGAGCAGTACTTC.

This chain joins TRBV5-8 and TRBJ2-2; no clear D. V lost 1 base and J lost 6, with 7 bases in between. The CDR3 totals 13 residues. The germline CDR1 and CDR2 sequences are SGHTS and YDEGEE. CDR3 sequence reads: CASSLLGSGELFF. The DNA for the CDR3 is TGTGCCAGCAGCTTGTTAGGGTCCGGGGAGCTGTTTTTT.

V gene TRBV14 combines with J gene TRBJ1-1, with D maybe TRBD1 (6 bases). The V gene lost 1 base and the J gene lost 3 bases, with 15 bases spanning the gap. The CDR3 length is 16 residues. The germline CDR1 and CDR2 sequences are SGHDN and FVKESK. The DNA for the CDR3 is TGTGCCAGCAGCCAAGCCGCCCTACAGGGAGACACTGAAGCTTTCTTT. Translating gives CASSQAALQGDTEAFF.

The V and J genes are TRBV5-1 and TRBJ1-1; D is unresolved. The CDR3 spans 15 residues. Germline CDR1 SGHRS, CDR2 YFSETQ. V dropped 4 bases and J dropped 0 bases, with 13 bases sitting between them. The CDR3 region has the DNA TGCGCCAGCAGCCTAGCAGCAACTTTGAACACTGAAGCTTTCTTT. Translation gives CASSLAATLNTEAFF.

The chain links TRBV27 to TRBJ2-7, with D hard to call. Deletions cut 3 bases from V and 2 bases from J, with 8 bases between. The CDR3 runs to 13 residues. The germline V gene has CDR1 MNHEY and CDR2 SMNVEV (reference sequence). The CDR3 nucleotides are TGTGCCAGCAGTTTTGGGGTAGCCTACGAGCAGTACTTC. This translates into CASSFGVAYEQYF.

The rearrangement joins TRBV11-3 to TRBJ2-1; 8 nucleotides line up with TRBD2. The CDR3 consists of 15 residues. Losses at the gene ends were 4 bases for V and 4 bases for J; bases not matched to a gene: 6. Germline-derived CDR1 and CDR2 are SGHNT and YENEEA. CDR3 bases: TGTGCCAGCAGCTATAGGCTAGCGGGTTACAATGAGCAGTTCTTC. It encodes CASSYRLAGYNEQFF.

As DNA, the CDR3 is TGTGCCAGCTCACCAGAAACAGGGGTCGACTATGGCTACACCTTC. Its protein is CASSPETGVDYGYTF. The chain recombines TRBV18 with TRBJ1-2; 7 nucleotides agree with TRBD1. From germline, CDR1 is KGHSH and CDR2 LQKENI. The ends lost 2 bases at V and 3 bases at J; junction bases unmatched: 6. The CDR3 is 15 residues long.

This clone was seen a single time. The CDR3 reads CASSLGQSTDTQYF. DNA for the CDR3: TGCGCCAGCAGCTTGGGACAGAGCACAGATACGCAGTATTTT. The chain recombines TRBV5-1 with TRBJ2-3, with D tentatively TRBD1 (5 bases). Trimming left V 0 bases short and J 0 bases short, with 5 bases between. Germline-derived CDR1 and CDR2 are SGHRS and YFSETQ. This CDR3 comprises 14 residues.

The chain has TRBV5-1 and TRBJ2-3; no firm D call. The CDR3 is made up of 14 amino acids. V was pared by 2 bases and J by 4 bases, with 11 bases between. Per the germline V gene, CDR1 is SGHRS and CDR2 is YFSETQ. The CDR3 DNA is TGCGCCAGCAGCTTTTCGGGTTCAGCAGATACGCAGTATTTT. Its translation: CASSFSGSADTQYF.

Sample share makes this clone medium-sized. Here the CDR3 reads CASSRTSDRPLGAFF. The CDR3 DNA sequence: TGTGCCAGCAGCCGCACATCCGACAGACCTTTAGGGGCTTTCTTT. The gene calls are TRBV7-9 and TRBJ1-1, with D possibly TRBD1 on 5 matching bases. Trimming removed 5 bases from V and 11 bases from J, with 24 bases in between. The germline CDR1 and CDR2 sequences are SEHNR and FQNEAQ (reference sequence). CDR3 length equals 15 residues.

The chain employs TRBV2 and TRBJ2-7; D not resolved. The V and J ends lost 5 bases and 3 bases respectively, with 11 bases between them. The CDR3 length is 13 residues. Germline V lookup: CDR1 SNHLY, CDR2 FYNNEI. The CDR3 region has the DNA TGTGCCAGCAGTCTGACGGTGAACTACGAGCAGTACTTC. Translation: CASSLTVNYEQYF.

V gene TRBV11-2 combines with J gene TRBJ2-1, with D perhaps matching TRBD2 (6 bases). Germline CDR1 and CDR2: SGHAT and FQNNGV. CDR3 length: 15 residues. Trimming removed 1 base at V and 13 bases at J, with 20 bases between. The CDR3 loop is CASSLVSANSAGQFF. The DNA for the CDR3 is TGTGCCAGCAGCTTAGTTAGCGCCAACTCCGCGGGACAGTTCTTC. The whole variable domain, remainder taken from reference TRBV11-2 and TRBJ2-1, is EAGVAQSPRYKIIEKRQSVAFWCNPISGHATLYWYQQILGQGPKLLIQFQNNGVVDDSQLPKDRFSAERLKGVDSTLKIQPAKLEDSAVYLCASSLVSANSAGQFFGPGTRLTVL.

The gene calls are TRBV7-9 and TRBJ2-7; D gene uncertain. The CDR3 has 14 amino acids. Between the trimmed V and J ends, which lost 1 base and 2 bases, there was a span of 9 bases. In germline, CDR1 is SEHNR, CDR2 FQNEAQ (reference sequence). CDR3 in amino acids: CASSLVSQTYEQYF. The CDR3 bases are TGTGCCAGCAGCTTAGTTTCGCAAACCTACGAGCAGTACTTC.

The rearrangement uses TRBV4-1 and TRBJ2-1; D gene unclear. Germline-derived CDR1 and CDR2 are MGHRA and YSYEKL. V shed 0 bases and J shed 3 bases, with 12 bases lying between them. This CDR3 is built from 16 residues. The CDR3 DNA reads TGCGCCAGCAGCCAAGATGGCCCTACGGTCTACAATGAGCAGTTCTTC. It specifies CASSQDGPTVYNEQFF.

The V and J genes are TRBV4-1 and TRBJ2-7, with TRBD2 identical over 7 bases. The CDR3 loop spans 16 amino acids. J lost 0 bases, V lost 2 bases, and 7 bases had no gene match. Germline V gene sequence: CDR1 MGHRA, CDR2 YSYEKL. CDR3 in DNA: TGCGCCAGCAGCCAATTAGGTGGCGGGAGCTCCTACGAGCAGTACTTC. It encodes CASSQLGGGSSYEQYF.

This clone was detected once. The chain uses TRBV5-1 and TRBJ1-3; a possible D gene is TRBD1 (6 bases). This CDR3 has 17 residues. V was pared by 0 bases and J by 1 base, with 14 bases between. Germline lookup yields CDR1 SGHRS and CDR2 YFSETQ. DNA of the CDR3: TGCGCCAGCAGCTTGGATATCAGGGGATCTTCTGGAAACACCATATATTTT. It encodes CASSLDIRGSSGNTIYF.

The CDR3, as DNA: TGTGCCTGGAGAGACAGACAGTTTCAAGAGACCCAGTACTTC. Protein product: CAWRDRQFQETQYF. The genes are TRBV30 and TRBJ2-5, with D perhaps matching TRBD1 (5 bases). V lost 3 bases and J 2 bases, leaving 13 bases between the germline ends. The CDR3 is made up of 14 amino acids. The V gene's germline CDR1 is GTSNPN and CDR2 SVGIG (reference sequence).

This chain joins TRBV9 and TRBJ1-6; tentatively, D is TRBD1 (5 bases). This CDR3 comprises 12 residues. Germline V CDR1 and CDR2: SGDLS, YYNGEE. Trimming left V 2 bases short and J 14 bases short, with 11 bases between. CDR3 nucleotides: TGTGCCAGCAGCGTTCAGGGTTCGGCCCTCCACTTT. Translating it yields CASSVQGSALHF.

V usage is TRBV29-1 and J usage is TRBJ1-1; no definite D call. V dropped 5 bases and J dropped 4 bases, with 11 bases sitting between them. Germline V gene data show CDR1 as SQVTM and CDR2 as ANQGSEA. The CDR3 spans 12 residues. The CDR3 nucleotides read TGCAGCGTTCCATTGACGTCCACTGAAGCTTTCTTT. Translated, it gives CSVPLTSTEAFF.

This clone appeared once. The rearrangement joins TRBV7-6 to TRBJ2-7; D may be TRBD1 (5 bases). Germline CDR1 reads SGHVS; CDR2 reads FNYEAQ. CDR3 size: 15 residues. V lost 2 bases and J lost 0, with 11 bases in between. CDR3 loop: CASSLRTTASYEQYF. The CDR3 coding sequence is TGTGCCAGCAGCTTAAGGACGACAGCCTCCTACGAGCAGTACTTC.

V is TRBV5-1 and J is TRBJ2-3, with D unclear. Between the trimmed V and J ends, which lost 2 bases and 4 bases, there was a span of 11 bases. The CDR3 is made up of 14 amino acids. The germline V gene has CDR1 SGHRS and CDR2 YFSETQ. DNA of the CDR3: TGCGCCAGCAGCTTTTTAGGGCCCGCAGATACGCAGTATTTT. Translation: CASSFLGPADTQYF.

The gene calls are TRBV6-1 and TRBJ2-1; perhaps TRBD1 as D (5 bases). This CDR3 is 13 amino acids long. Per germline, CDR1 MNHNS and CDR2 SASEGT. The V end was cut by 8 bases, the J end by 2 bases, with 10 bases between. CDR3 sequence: CASRMGPYNEQFF. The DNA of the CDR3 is TGTGCCAGCCGAATGGGGCCCTACAATGAGCAGTTCTTC.

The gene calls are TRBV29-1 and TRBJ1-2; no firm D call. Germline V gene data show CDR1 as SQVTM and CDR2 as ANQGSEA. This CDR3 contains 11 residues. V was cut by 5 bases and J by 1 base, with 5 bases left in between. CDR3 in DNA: TGCAGCGTTTACGGTAACTATGGCTACACCTTC. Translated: CSVYGNYGYTF.

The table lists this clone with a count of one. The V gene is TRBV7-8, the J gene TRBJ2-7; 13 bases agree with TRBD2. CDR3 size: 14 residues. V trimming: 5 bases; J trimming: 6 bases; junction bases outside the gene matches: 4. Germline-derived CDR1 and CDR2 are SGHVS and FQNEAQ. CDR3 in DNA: TGTGCCAGCAGCGCGACTAGCGGGAGGCGCGAGCAGTACTTC. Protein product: CASSATSGRREQYF. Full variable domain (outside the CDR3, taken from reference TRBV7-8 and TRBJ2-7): GAGVSQSPRYKVAKRGQDVALRCDPISGHVSLFWYQQALGQGPEFLTYFQNEAQLDKSGLPSDRFFAERPEGSVSTLKIQRTQQEDSAVYLCASSATSGRREQYFGPGTRLTVT.

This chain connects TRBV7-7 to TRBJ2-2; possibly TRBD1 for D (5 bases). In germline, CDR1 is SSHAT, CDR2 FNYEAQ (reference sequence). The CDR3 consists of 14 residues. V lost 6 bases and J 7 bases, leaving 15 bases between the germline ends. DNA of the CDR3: TGTGCCAGCAGTCCCATTCCAGGGATCGGGGAGCTGTTTTTT. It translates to CASSPIPGIGELFF. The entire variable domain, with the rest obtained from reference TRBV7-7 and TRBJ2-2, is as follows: GAGVSQSPRYKVTKRGQDVTLRCDPISSHATLYWYQQALGQGPEFLTYFNYEAQPDKSGLPSDRFSAERPEGSISTLTIQRTEQRDSAMYRCASSPIPGIGELFFGEGSRLTVL.

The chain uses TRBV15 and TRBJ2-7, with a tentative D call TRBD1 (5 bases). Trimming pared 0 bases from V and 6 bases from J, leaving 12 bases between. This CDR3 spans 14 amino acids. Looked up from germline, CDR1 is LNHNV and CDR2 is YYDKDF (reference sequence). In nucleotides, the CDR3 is TGTGCCACCAGCAGAGACGGTGCAGGGTCCGAGCAGTACTTC. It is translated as CATSRDGAGSEQYF. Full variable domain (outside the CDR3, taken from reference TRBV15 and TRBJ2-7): DAMVIQNPRYQVTQFGKPVTLSCSQTLNHNVMYWYQQKSSQAPKLLFHYYDKDFNNEADTPDNFQSRRPNTSFCFLDIRSPGLGDTAMYLCATSRDGAGSEQYFGPGTRLTVT.

CDR3 residues: CASIVWELFF. The CDR3 DNA reads as TGCGCCAGCATTGTCTGGGAGCTGTTTTTT. This sequence joins TRBV10-1 and TRBJ2-2; the D is unclear. V was clipped by 7 bases and J by 9 bases, with 6 bases between them. The CDR3 has 10 residues. Germline V lookup: CDR1 WNHNN, CDR2 SYGVQD (reference sequence).

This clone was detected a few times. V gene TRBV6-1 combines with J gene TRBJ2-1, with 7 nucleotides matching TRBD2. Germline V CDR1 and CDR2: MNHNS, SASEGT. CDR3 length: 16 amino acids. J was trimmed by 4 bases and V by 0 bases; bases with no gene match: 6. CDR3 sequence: CASSEADNSGYNEQFF. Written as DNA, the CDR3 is TGTGCCAGCAGTGAAGCCGATAATAGCGGGTACAATGAGCAGTTCTTC.

CDR3: CAWTGGETQYF. Written as DNA, the CDR3 is TGTGCCTGGACAGGGGGGGAGACCCAGTACTTC. This chain links TRBV30 with TRBJ2-5, with D perhaps TRBD1 (7 bases). The V gene's germline CDR1 is GTSNPN and CDR2 SVGIG (reference sequence). V was clipped by 4 bases and J by 5 bases, with 8 bases between them. The length of the CDR3 is 11 residues. Looking up the rest from reference TRBV30 and TRBJ2-5 gives the full variable domain: SQTIHQWPATLVQPVGSPLSLECTVEGTSNPNLYWYRQAAGRGLQLLFYSVGIGQISSEVPQNLSASRPQDRQFILSSKKLLLSDSGFYLCAWTGGETQYFGPGTRLLVL.

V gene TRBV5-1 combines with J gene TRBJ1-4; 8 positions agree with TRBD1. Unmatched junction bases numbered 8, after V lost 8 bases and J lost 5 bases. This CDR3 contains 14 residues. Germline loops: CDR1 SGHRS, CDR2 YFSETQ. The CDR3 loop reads CASGQGPGNEKLFF. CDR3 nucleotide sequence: TGCGCCAGTGGACAGGGCCCCGGCAATGAAAAACTGTTTTTT.